The T cell receptor (beta chain) described here comes from a study of OX40 agonist ivuxolimab in advanced cancers. Background on the study: Dose-escalation patients had hepatocellular carcinoma, melanoma, renal cell or head and neck cancer. The eligibility criteria allowed prior anti-PD-1, anti-PD-L1 or anti-CTLA-4 therapy, and approximately 38% had some.

Trimming left V 6 bases short and J 2 bases short, with 13 bases between. This CDR3 contains 14 residues. Germline CDR1 and CDR2: MDHEN and SYDVKM. As to this clone: What it binds is unknown.

Measured with immunoSEQ multiplex PCR; TCRdb has only the in-frame clones, and not every one. The data contain 90,000 to 120,000 clones, around 93% of them singletons. Points from the study as a whole: The average count of expanded clones was higher among CD8+ T cells than among CD4+. Some nonresponders additionally presented with little normalized T-cell clonal expansion.

The clonotype was recovered from an adult with an advanced solid tumor such as melanoma, head and neck, liver or kidney cancer. Material: CD4+ or CD8+ T cells sorted from blood, obtained in a trial of the OX40 agonist ivuxolimab. The V and J genes are TRBV28 and TRBJ1-1, with D tentatively TRBD1 (5 bases). CDR3 nucleotide sequence: TGTGCCAGCAGCCCCCCAGGGCAAAACACTGAAGCTTTCTTT. Translating it yields CASSPPGQNTEAFF. Together with reference TRBV28 and TRBJ1-1, the CDR3 gives the full variable domain: DVKVTQSSRYLVKRTGEKVFLECVQDMDHENMFWYRQDPGLGLRLIYFSYDVKMKEKGDIPEGYSVSREKKERFSLILESASTNQTSMYLCASSPPGQNTEAFFGQGTRLTVV.